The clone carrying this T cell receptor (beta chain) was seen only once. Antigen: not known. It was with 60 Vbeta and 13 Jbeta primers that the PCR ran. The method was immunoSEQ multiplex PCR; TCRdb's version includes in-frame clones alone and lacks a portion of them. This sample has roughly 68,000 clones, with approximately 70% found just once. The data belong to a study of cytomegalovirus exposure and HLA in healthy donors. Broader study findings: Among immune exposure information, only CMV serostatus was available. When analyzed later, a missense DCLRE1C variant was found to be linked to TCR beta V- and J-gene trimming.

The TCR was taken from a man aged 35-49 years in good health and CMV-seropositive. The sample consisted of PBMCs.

Here the CDR3 DNA reads TGTGCCACCAGCAACCGAGGGGGCACTGAAGCTTTCTTT. This sequence encodes CATSNRGGTEAFF. This chain links TRBV15 with TRBJ1-1, with TRBD1 as a possible D gene (6 bases). Trimming pared 4 bases from V and 4 bases from J, leaving 10 bases between. From germline, CDR1 is LNHNV and CDR2 YYDKDF (reference sequence). The CDR3 is 13 residues long. Full variable domain (remainder filled in from reference TRBV15 and TRBJ1-1): DAMVIQNPRYQVTQFGKPVTLSCSQTLNHNVMYWYQQKSSQAPKLLFHYYDKDFNNEADTPDNFQSRRPNTSFCFLDIRSPGLGDTAMYLCATSNRGGTEAFFGQGTRLTVV.